This note documents a single T cell receptor (beta chain) sequence. Its specificity is not known. 13 Jbeta primers and 60 Vbeta primers were used for the PCR. Here immunoSEQ multiplex PCR was the method, and the copy in TCRdb shows in-frame clones only, minus some. Altogether some 150,000 clones are present, roughly 78% being singletons, with the ten largest covering about 3%. The data derive from a study of cytomegalovirus exposure and HLA in healthy donors. Study observations and caveats: In a later analysis, at a false discovery rate of 0.05, over 15,000 TCR beta sequences were associated with HLA alleles. Association of a missense DCLRE1C variant with TCR beta V- and J-gene trimming was reported in a later analysis.

While unrecorded immune exposures were likely, the donors were nominally healthy when sampled. V was shortened by 5 bases and J by 3 bases, with 6 bases between the two germline ends. The CDR3 is 12 residues long. CDR1 and CDR2 (germline): SGHTA, FQGTGA. The receptor was isolated from a man in his forties or fifties in good health and CMV-seropositive. This chain joins TRBV7-3 and TRBJ2-3; TRBD2 is a possible D gene (5 bases). Input material: PBMCs. CDR3 amino acids: CASSPGTDTQYF. DNA of the CDR3: TGTGCCAGCAGCCCGGGGACAGATACGCAGTATTTT.